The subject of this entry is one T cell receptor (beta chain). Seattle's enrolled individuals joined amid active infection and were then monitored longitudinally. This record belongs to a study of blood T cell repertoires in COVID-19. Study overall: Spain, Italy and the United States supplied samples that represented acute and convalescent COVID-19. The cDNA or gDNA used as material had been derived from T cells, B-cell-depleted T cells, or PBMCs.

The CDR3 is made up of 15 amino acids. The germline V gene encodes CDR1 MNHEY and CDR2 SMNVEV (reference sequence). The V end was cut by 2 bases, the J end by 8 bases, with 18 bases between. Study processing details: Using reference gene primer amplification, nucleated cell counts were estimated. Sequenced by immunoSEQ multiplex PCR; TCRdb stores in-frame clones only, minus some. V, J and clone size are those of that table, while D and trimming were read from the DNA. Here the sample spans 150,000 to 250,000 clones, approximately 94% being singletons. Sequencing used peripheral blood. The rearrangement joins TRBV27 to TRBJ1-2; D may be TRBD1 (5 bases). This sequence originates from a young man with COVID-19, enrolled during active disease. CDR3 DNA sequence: TGTGCCAGCAGTTTAAGGGCCGTAGGGGCCTTAGGCTACACCTTC. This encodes CASSLRAVGALGYTF.